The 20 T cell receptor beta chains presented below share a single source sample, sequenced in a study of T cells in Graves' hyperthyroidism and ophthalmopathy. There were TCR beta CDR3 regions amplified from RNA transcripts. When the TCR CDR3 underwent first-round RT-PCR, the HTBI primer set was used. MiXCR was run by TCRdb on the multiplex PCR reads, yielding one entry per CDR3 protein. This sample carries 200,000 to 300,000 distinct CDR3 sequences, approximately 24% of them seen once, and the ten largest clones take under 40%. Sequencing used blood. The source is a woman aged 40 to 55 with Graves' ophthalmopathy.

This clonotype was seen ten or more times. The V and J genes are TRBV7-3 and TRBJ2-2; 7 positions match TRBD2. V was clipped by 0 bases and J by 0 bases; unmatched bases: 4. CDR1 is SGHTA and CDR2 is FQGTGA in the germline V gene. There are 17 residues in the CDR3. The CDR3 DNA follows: TGTGCCAGCAGCTTAACGACAGCGGGGCCGAACACCGGGGAGCTGTTTTTT. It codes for CASSLTTAGPNTGELFF.

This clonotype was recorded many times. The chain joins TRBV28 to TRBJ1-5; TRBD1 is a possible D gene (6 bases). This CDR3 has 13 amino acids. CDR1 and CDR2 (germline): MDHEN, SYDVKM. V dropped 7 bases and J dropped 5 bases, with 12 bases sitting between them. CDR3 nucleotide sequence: TGTGCCAGCAACTTAAACAGGGATCAGCCCCAGCATTTT. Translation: CASNLNRDQPQHF. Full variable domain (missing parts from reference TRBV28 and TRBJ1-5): DVKVTQSSRYLVKRTGEKVFLECVQDMDHENMFWYRQDPGLGLRLIYFSYDVKMKEKGDIPEGYSVSREKKERFSLILESASTNQTSMYLCASNLNRDQPQHFGDGTRLSIL.

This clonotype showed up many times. Here the CDR3 reads CASSPGTGPYGYTF. The CDR3 bases are TGTGCCAGCAGTCCCGGGACAGGTCCCTATGGCTACACCTTC. This chain connects TRBV6-5 to TRBJ1-2, with 8 bases fitting TRBD1. J was trimmed by 4 bases and V by 5 bases; bases with no gene match: 6. The CDR3 loop spans 14 amino acids. The germline V gene encodes CDR1 MNHEY and CDR2 SVGAGI.

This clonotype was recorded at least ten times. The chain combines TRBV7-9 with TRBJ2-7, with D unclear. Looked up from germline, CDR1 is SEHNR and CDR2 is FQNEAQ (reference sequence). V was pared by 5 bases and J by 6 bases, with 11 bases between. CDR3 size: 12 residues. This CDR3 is CASSQDLSEQYF. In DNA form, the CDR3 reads TGTGCCAGCAGCCAAGACCTGAGCGAGCAGTACTTC.

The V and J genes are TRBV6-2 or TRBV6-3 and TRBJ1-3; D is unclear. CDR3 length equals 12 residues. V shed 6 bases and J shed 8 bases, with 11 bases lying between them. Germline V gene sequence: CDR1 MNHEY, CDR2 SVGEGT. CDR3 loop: CASSLRFDTIYF. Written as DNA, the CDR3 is TGTGCCAGCAGCCTCCGTTTTGACACCATATATTTT.

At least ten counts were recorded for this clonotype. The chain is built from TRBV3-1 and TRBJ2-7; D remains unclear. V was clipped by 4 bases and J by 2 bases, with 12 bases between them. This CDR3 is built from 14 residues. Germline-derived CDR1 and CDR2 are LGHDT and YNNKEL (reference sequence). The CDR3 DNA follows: TGTGCCAGCAGCCTCTCCGTAGGGACCTACGAGCAGTACTTC. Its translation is CASSLSVGTYEQYF.

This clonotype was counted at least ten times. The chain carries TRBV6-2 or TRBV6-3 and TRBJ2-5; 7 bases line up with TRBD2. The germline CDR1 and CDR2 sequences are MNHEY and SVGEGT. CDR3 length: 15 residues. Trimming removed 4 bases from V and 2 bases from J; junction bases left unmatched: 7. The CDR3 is CASSFSLGGQETQYF. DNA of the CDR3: TGTGCCAGCAGTTTTTCGTTGGGAGGGCAAGAGACCCAGTACTTC.

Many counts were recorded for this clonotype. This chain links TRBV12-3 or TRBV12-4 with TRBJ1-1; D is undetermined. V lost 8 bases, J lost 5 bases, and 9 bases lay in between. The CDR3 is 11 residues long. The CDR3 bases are TGTGCCAGCGGGTTGGTGACTGAAGCTTTCTTT. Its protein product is CASGLVTEAFF.

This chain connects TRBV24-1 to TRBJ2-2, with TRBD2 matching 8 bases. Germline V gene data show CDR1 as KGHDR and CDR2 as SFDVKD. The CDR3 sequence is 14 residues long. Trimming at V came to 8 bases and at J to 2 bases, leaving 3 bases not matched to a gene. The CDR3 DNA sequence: TGTGCCACCATCATAGCGGGAAACACCGGGGAGCTGTTTTTT. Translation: CATIIAGNTGELFF.

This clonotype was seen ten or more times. The CDR3 DNA sequence: TGTGCCAGCAGTGTAGGGATCCAGCCCCAGCATTTT. It encodes CASSVGIQPQHF. The chain has TRBV6-1 and TRBJ1-5; D ambiguous. V was clipped by 4 bases and J by 7 bases, with 8 bases between them. This CDR3 is 12 amino acids long. Per germline, CDR1 MNHNS and CDR2 SASEGT.

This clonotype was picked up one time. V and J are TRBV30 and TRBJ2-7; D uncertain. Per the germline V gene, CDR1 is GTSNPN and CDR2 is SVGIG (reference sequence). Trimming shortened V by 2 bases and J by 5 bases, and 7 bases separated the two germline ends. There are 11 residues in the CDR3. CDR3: CAWSQGDEQYF. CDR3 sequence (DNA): TGTGCCTGGAGTCAAGGCGACGAGCAGTACTTC.

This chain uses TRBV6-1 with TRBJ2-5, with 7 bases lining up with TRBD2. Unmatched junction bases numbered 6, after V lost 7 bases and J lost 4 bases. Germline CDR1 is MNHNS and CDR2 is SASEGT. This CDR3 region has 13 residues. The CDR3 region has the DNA TGTGCCAGCATCCGGACTAGAGGAGAGACCCAGTACTTC. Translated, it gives CASIRTRGETQYF.

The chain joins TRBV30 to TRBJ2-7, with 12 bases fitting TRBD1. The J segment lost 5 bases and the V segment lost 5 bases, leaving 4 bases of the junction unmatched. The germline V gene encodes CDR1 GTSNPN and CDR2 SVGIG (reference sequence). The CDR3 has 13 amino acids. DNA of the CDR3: TGTGCCTGGGGGACAGGGGGCTTAGACGAGCAGTACTTC. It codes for CAWGTGGLDEQYF. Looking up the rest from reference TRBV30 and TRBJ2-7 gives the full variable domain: SQTIHQWPATLVQPVGSPLSLECTVEGTSNPNLYWYRQAAGRGLQLLFYSVGIGQISSEVPQNLSASRPQDRQFILSSKKLLLSDSGFYLCAWGTGGLDEQYFGPGTRLTVT.

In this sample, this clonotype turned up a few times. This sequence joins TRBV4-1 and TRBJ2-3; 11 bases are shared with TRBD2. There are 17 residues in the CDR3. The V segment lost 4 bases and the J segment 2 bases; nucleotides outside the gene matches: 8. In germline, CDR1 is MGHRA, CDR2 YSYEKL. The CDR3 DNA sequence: TGCGCCAGCAGCCGAAGGACTAGCGGGTCCCCCACAGATACGCAGTATTTT. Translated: CASSRRTSGSPTDTQYF.

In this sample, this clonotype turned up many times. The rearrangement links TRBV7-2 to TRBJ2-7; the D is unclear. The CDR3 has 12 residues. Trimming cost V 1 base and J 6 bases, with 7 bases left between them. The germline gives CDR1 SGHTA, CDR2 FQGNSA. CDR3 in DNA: TGTGCCAGCAGCTTAGTTACTCGCGAGCAGTACTTC. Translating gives CASSLVTREQYF.

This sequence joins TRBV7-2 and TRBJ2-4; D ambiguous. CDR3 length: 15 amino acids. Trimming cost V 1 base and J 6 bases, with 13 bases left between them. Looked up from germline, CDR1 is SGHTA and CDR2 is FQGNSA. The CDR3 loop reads CASSLGVLPTNIQYF. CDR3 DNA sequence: TGTGCCAGCAGCTTAGGTGTGCTTCCAACAAACATTCAGTACTTC.

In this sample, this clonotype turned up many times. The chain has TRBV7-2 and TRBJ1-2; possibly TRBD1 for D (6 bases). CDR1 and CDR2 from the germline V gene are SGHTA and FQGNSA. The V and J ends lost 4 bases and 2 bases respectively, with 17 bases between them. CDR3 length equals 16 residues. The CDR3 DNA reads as TGTGCCAGCAGCTCAGCCTGGGGACACCTGAACTATGGCTACACCTTC. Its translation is CASSSAWGHLNYGYTF.

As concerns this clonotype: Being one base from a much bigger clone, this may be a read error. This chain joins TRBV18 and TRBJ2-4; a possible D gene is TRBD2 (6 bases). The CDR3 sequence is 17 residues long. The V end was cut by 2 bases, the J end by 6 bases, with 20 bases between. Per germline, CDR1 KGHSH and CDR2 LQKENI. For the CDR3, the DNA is TGTGCCAGCTCACCAGGGACTGGCGTCACACCGGGAAACATTCAGTACTTC. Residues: CASSPGTGVTPGNIQYF.

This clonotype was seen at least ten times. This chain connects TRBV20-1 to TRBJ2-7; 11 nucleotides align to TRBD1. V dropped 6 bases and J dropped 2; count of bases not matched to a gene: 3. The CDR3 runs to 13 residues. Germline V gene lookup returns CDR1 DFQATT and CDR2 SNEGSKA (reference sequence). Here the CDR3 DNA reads TGCAGTGCCGGGACAGGGGGAACCTACGAGCAGTACTTC. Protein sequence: CSAGTGGTYEQYF.

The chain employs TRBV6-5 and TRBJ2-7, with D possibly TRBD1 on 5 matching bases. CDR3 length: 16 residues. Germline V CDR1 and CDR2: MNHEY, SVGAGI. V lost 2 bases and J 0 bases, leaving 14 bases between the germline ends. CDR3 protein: CASSYGAGRSSYEQYF. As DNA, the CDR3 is TGTGCCAGCAGTTACGGGGCCGGACGGAGCTCCTACGAGCAGTACTTC.